This record concerns one T cell receptor beta chain sequence. No antigen is known for it. This record belongs to a study of blood T cells in healthy people across ages. Regarding the study as a whole: Leaving the PBMCs unsorted stopped any conclusive comparison of naive versus antigen-experienced cells.

Primers used in a second PCR of about 7 to 11 cycles were a sample-barcoded 5' primer and a J-beta primer mix. TCRdb re-called the 5' RACE reads through MiXCR, storing one row per CDR3 protein. Of 550,000 to 650,000 distinct CDR3 sequences in the sample, about 27% were seen once. This CDR3 is built from 17 residues. V lost 6 bases to trimming and J lost 6 bases; unmatched junction nucleotides: 14. These same data were also listed under a study on T cells of mothers and their children. This second study says: Comparable shaping of TCR recombination output by thymic selection was observed in related and unrelated pairs.

The sequence was collected from a boy between 2 and 10 years old in good health. The sequencing input was blood. The chain combines TRBV12-3 or TRBV12-4 with TRBJ2-3; 11 bases line up with TRBD2. The CDR3 DNA reads TGTGCCAGCAGCCCCGGCGTACTAGCGGGGGAACCCGATACGCAGTATTTT. Protein sequence: CASSPGVLAGEPDTQYF.